These T cell receptor beta chains were read from a single sample in a study of T cells after posttransplantation cyclophosphamide. Data came from immunoSEQ multiplex PCR; TCRdb stores just in-frame clones and leaves some out. Of about 16,000 clones in the sample, 80% to 90% are singletons; the top ten hold 2.5% to 3.5%. This specimen was PBMCs, taken around 64 weeks after allogeneic stem cell transplant with calcineurin inhibitor and methotrexate. These receptors were collected from a young adult male patient who received an allogeneic stem cell transplant from an unrelated donor, was CMV-positive, and had acute and chronic GVHD. Some of these T cells may belong to the graft donor. The CDR3 runs from the conserved cysteine through the conserved F or W. Fields, in order: clone size, CDR3 length, V gene, J gene, D gene, CDR3 DNA, CDR3 protein. D genes are given only for firm matches. Rows give clone size only sometimes, using once, few, many, or a class for an expanded clone.

-	18	TRBV2	TRBJ2-3	-	TGTGCCAGCAGTGAAGCATTGGGGGGGCGGGACACCACAGATACGCAGTATTTT	CASSEALGGRDTTDTQYF
-	15	TRBV27	TRBJ2-7	-	TGTGCCAGCAGTTTAGAACGGGAGCGCTCCTACGAGCAGTACTTC	CASSLERERSYEQYF
-	15	TRBV15	TRBJ2-5	TRBD2	TGTGCCACCAGCAGGGAGACTAGCGAGTACGAGACCCAGTACTTC	CATSRETSEYETQYF
-	15	TRBV29-1	TRBJ2-2	TRBD1	TGCAGCGTTGGGTCCGGGACAGGGAACACCGGGGAGCTGTTTTTT	CSVGSGTGNTGELFF
-	14	TRBV5-6	TRBJ2-7	-	TGTGCCAGCAGCTTCCAAGACAGTTCCTACGAGCAGTACTTC	CASSFQDSSYEQYF
-	16	TRBV5-1	TRBJ2-7	-	TGCGCCAGCAGCCCTGGCAGGGGTGGGCCCGAAGGGGAGCAGTACTTC	CASSPGRGGPEGEQYF
once	13	TRBV7-9	TRBJ1-2	TRBD1	TGTGCCAGCAGCTTTGGGACAGCGTATGGCTACACCTTC	CASSFGTAYGYTF
-	15	TRBV4-1	TRBJ2-3	TRBD1	TGCGCCAGCAGCCAGGGACAGGGCCGTGGGGATACGCAGTATTTT	CASSQGQGRGDTQYF
-	14	TRBV7-2	TRBJ2-4	-	TGTGCCAGCAGCTTAGTTCCGTACAAAAACATTCAGTACTTC	CASSLVPYKNIQYF
-	15	TRBV30	TRBJ1-1	-	TGTGCCTGGAGTGTAGCTCCGGGAGGGCTCACTGAAGCTTTCTTT	CAWSVAPGGLTEAFF
few	14	TRBV10-3	TRBJ1-1	-	TGTGCCATCAGTGAGCTCCAGGCCAGGCGTGGAGCTTTCTTT	CAISELQARRGAFF
-	15	TRBV5-6	TRBJ2-7	-	TGTGCCAGCAGCCCTCGAGCCGGGGAATCCTACGAGCAGTACTTC	CASSPRAGESYEQYF
-	15	TRBV6-5	TRBJ2-7	TRBD2	TGTGCCAGCAGCTTTAGCGGGGGGGAAACCTACGGGCAGTACTTC	CASSFSGGETYGQYF
-	15	TRBV14	TRBJ1-2	-	TGTGCCAGCAGCCAAGGATGGGGGGCTAACTATGGCTACACCTTC	CASSQGWGANYGYTF
once	18	TRBV9	TRBJ2-2	TRBD2	TGTGCCAGCAGCCTCAATTCGGGGGGGCTCTACGACACCGGGGAGCTGTTTTTT	CASSLNSGGLYDTGELFF
-	16	TRBV4-1	TRBJ2-2	-	TGCGCCAGCAGCCAAGAAAGGACACTGAACACCGGGGAGCTGTTTTTT	CASSQERTLNTGELFF
-	16	TRBV7-8	TRBJ1-4	TRBD1	TGTGCCAGCAGCTCGGTCGACAGGGTTAATCGTGAAAAACTGTTTTTT	CASSSVDRVNREKLFF
-	14	TRBV19	TRBJ2-7	-	TGTGCCAGTAGTATAGGTTCCAATCCCTACGAGCAGTACTTC	CASSIGSNPYEQYF
-	15	TRBV29-1	TRBJ2-1	TRBD2	TGCAGCGTTGAAGAATCCGGGACTAGCTCTTTTTGGCAGTTCTTC	CSVEESGTSSFWQFF
-	16	TRBV28	TRBJ2-7	-	TGTGCCAGCAGTTCCTCGACTCCTTCCCCTCCTTACGAGCAGTACTTC	CASSSSTPSPPYEQYF
-	15	TRBV18	TRBJ2-7	TRBD1	TGTGCCAGCTCACTATCCGGGACAGGAACCTACGAGCAGTACTTC	CASSLSGTGTYEQYF
-	15	TRBV6-6	TRBJ2-7	-	TGTGCCAGCAATGGTTTAGCGCCGGGTTACTACGAGCAGTACTTC	CASNGLAPGYYEQYF
-	14	TRBV10-3	TRBJ1-6	TRBD1	TGTGCCATCACCACAGACAGGGGGCAATCACCCCTCCACTTT	CAITTDRGQSPLHF
once	17	TRBV21-1	TRBJ2-1	-	TGTGCCAGCAGCAAAAGGACAGGGAAACTCTCCTACAATGAGCAGTTCTTC	CASSKRTGKLSYNEQFF
few	14	TRBV6-1	TRBJ1-1	TRBD1	TGTGCCAGCAGTCGTCAGGGGGGGAACACTGAAGCTTTCTTT	CASSRQGGNTEAFF
once	15	TRBV19	TRBJ2-1	TRBD1	TGTGCCAGTAGTAGGGGGACAGGAGTTAACAATGAGCAGTTCTTC	CASSRGTGVNNEQFF
-	15	TRBV11-2	TRBJ2-5	TRBD1	TGTGCCAGCAGCCAGATCAGGGACAGGGATAAGACCCAGTACTTC	CASSQIRDRDKTQYF
once	15	TRBV27	TRBJ2-7	-	TGTGCCAGCAGCCCGTTCGGACAGCTATCCTACGAGCAGTACTTC	CASSPFGQLSYEQYF
few	14	TRBV19	TRBJ1-5	-	TGTGCCAGTAGTAACCCAGGGGCTAATCAGCCCCAGCATTTT	CASSNPGANQPQHF
-	15	TRBV15	TRBJ1-5	-	TGTGCCACCAGCAGAGATCCAGGGGGCAATCAGCCCCAGCATTTT	CATSRDPGGNQPQHF
-	15	TRBV4-2	TRBJ1-3	-	TGTGCCAGCAATTCAGGGGTTAGCTCTGGAAACACCATATATTTT	CASNSGVSSGNTIYF